This T cell receptor beta chain was sequenced in a study of cytomegalovirus exposure and HLA in healthy donors. The CDR3 consists of 14 residues. Trimming stripped 3 bases from V and 7 bases from J, with 11 bases between. Germline values: CDR1 SGHRS, CDR2 YFSETQ. Profiling relied on immunoSEQ multiplex PCR, and the TCRdb table lists in-frame clones only, not all of them. Altogether fewer than 300,000 clones are present, approximately 87% being singletons, with the ten largest covering around 0.9%. Sequencing input: PBMCs. The clonotype originates from a woman aged 18-30 years in good health and CMV-seronegative. The chain links TRBV5-1 to TRBJ1-6; a weak D match, TRBD1 (5 bases). CDR3 bases: TGCGCCAGCAGCTCGGCGGGGCTGAATTCACCCCTCCACTTT. This sequence encodes CASSSAGLNSPLHF.